This paragraph reports one TCR beta chain. In this sample, this clone turned up a few times. Its antigen has not been determined. No qualities accompany the bases; no much larger clone lies one base away. This record belongs to a study of blood T cell repertoires in COVID-19 (dated by TCRdb to about 2020). Broadly, across the study: The collaborator samples originated in the United States, Italy and Spain and spanned the acute and convalescent phases of COVID-19. A de-identified subject ID, COVID-19 status, age in years and sex were almost always included in the sample metadata. HLA class I and class II types, where available, came from metadata supplied by the sample provider rather than from assay-based typing. The repertoires were made available in a free public database intended to serve as a resource for research on the immune response to SARS-CoV-2. The samples were drawn from two sources: the first 160 participants of the ongoing ImmuneRACE study, and approximately 1,300 subjects contributed by 6 global collaborators. The material from the prospective study consisted of cDNA or gDNA derived from T cells, B-cell-depleted T cells, or PBMCs. Subjects who had been exposed to COVID-19, were actively infected with it, or had recovered from it provided the deeply sampled blood TCRbeta repertoires that made up the dataset. The paper's findings and limits, for the study overall: The quantity of clinical and demographic metadata differed by source and by participant and was supplied without curation.

The immunoSEQ Assay, a bias-controlled multiplex PCR, was used to amplify TCRbeta CDR3 regions from genomic DNA. As for the original processing: Nucleated cell counts per sample were estimated from amplification of reference gene primers within the assay. To quantify the absolute abundance of each unique TCRbeta CDR3 rearrangement, sequence reads were collapsed and filtered. For each sample, productive Simpson clonality was calculated as the square root of Simpson's diversity index across productive rearrangements. This is the immuneACCESS table as TCRdb keeps it, with only in-frame sequences that have V and J called. A part of the clones is gone; compared with another copy, unresolved V genes explain less than half, and the rest is unexplained. V and J calls plus clone size are reproduced from that table; the DNA served to infer D and trimming. The sample table lists more than 300,000 clones, around 89% of them with a count of one. The top ten clones comprise about 1% of the sample.

From cysteine to phenylalanine, the CDR3 is 11 amino acids long. Of the read, only the CDR3 DNA is kept; its 33 bases are in frame from base 1. The germline V gene provides CDR1 MNHEY and CDR2 SVGEGT. V is cut by 5 bases and J by 1 base, and the space between the germline ends is 2 bases. One collaborating source in Seattle enrolled patients during active infection and followed them longitudinally through the course of disease. Collaborating institutions collected whole blood in K2EDTA tubes following their own protocols. Collaborator samples were shipped for TCRbeta analysis as frozen whole blood, isolated PBMCs, or DNA extracted from either sample type.

This TCR was recovered from a middle-aged woman with COVID-19, enrolled during active disease. The chain is encoded by TRBV6-2 or TRBV6-3 joined to TRBJ1-1, with the D segment identity uncertain. The sample comprised peripheral blood. The DNA reads TGTGCCAGCAGTCGGAACACTGAAGCTTTCTTT. Translated, this gives CASSRNTEAFF.